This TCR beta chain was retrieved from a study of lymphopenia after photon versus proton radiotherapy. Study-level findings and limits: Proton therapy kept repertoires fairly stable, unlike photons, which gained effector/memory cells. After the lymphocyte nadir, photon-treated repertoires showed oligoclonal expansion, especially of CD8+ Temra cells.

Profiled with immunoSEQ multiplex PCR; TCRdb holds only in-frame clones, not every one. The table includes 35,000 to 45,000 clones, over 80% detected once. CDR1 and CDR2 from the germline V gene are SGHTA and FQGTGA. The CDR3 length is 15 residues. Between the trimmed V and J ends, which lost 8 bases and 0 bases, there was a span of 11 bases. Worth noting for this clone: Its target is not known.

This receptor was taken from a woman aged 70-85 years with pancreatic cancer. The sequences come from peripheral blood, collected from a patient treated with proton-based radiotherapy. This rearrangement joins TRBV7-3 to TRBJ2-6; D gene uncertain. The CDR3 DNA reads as TGTGCCAGCCGGACGGATAGCTCTGGGGCCAACGTCCTGACTTTC. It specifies CASRTDSSGANVLTF.